This T cell receptor beta chain stems from a study of T cells in localized non-small cell lung cancer. From germline, CDR1 is SNHLY and CDR2 FYNNEI. The V and J ends lost 6 bases and 1 base respectively, with 14 bases between them. The length of the CDR3 is 15 residues. TCRdb keeps only in-frame clones here, not all; method: immunoSEQ multiplex PCR. The data show about 26,000 clones, approximately 91% seen once. This clone was observed once. The antigen is not known. Study-wide findings and caveats: The greatest T cell clonality was found in uninvolved adjacent lung (higher than in tumor). Longer overall survival was seen with higher T cell density measured in blood. Appearing in adjacent lung were a median approximately 50 of the top 100 tumor clones.

The V call is TRBV2, the J call TRBJ2-3, with D possibly being TRBD1 (5 bases). The specimen was peripheral blood, collected before any cancer treatment. This sequence was found in a female donor older than 55 with stage II squamous cell lung carcinoma. The CDR3 bases are TGTGCCAGCAGGCTAGAAGGGGTTGGCACAGATACGCAGTATTTT. Translation gives CASRLEGVGTDTQYF.